What follows are 11 T cell receptor beta chains derived from one specimen sequenced in a study of metastatic and nonmetastatic thyroid tumors. Using MiXCR, TCRdb reanalyzed the PCR reads. Of under 95,000 clones in the sample, around 9.1% were seen once. Thyroid surgery took place with no prior treatment in any patient. The material sequenced was blood. These receptors all stem from a female donor with papillary thyroid cancer or a benign thyroid nodule (not recorded which). Some clones in this sample may be carry-over from other donors' samples.

Turning to this clone: A much bigger clone sits one base away, suggesting this may be a read error. Other nucleotide sequences in the sample specify the same CDR3. The V gene is TRBV9, the J gene TRBJ1-5; D is unclear. The length of the CDR3 is 15 residues. The germline CDR1 and CDR2 sequences are SGDLS and YYNGEE. This CDR3 reads CASSGTDGINQPQHF. The CDR3 DNA sequence: TGCGCCAGCAGCGGAACGGACGGTATCAATCAGCCCCAGCATTTT.

The chain couples TRBV10-1 to TRBJ2-5; 8 nucleotides align to TRBD1. Per the germline V gene, CDR1 is WNHNN and CDR2 is SYGVQD (reference sequence). After removal of 8 bases from V and 2 bases from J, the junction contained 4 bases not matched to a gene. The CDR3 totals 13 residues. The CDR3 DNA is TGCGCCAGCCAGAGACAGGGGCAAGAGACCCAGTACTTC. This encodes CASQRQGQETQYF.

This clone was detected many times. The V and J genes are TRBV9 and TRBJ2-3; 13 positions match TRBD2. CDR3 length: 16 amino acids. Germline V gene data show CDR1 as SGDLS and CDR2 as YYNGEE. V trimming: 4 bases; J trimming: 10 bases; junction bases outside the gene matches: 12. Written as DNA, the CDR3 is TGTGCCAGCAGCACCCGAGGGACTAGCGGGGATGGGGCGCAGTATTTT. This sequence encodes CASSTRGTSGDGAQYF.

A few counts support this clone. This may stem from a read error, because a much larger clone lies one nucleotide away. The V gene is TRBV6-1, the J gene TRBJ2-5; possible D gene TRBD2, 5 bases. TRBJ2-1 matches the DNA end more closely, so the J call is doubtful. Germline CDR1 reads MNHNS; CDR2 reads SASEGT. CDR3 length: 11 residues. The CDR3 DNA reads as TGTGCCAGTCTTGAGACGGGGGAGCAGTTCTTC. Amino acids: CASLETGEQFF.

This clone was detected ten times or more. The chain carries TRBV6-1 and TRBJ1-4; D gene ambiguous. Germline V gives CDR1 MNHNS, CDR2 SASEGT. The CDR3 extends over 15 amino acids. Deletions cut 6 bases from V and 6 bases from J, with 17 bases between. CDR3 sequence: CASSGFDTSYEKLFF. As DNA, the CDR3 is TGTGCCAGCAGCGGCTTCGACACTTCATATGAAAAACTGTTTTTT.

This clone was picked up many times. The chain combines TRBV6-4 with TRBJ2-3; 7 bases align to TRBD2. The CDR3 contains 13 residues. Looked up from germline, CDR1 is MRHNA and CDR2 is SNTAGT. J was trimmed by 2 bases and V by 5 bases; bases with no gene match: 1. CDR3 sequence (DNA): TGTGCCAGCAGTCTAGCGGACACAGATACGCAGTATTTT. Translated: CASSLADTDTQYF.

This clone appeared a few times. Additional DNA sequences in this sample encode the identical CDR3. V and J are TRBV6-4 and TRBJ2-1; D not resolved. CDR3 size: 16 residues. Germline loops: CDR1 MRHNA, CDR2 SNTAGT. V lost 0 bases and J lost 4, with 13 bases in between. The CDR3 here is CASSDSPGGEYNEQFF. The CDR3 nucleotides read TGTGCCAGCAGTGACTCGCCAGGCGGCGAGTACAATGAGCAGTTCTTC.

Points on this clone: A much larger clone lies one base from this, so it may be a read error. Other DNA sequences in the same sample also yield this CDR3. The J gene is TRBJ2-1, the V gene TRBV18; D is undetermined. The V gene lost 3 bases and the J gene lost 0 bases, with 15 bases spanning the gap. Germline V gene sequence: CDR1 KGHSH, CDR2 LQKENI. This CDR3 has 17 amino acids. The CDR3 spells CASSPAPPGSSYNEQFF. As DNA, the CDR3 is TGTGCCAGCTCACCCGCCCCCCCGGGTAGCTCCTACAATGAGCAGTTCTTC.

Many counts were recorded for this clone. The rearrangement joins TRBV24-1 to TRBJ1-3; 7 bases agree with TRBD1. The germline V gene encodes CDR1 KGHDR and CDR2 SFDVKD. This CDR3 comprises 14 residues. Trimming removed 4 bases from V and 4 bases from J; junction bases left unmatched: 3. CDR3 nucleotide sequence: TGTGCCACCAGTGAGACAGGGACGGGAAACACCATATATTTT. Amino acids: CATSETGTGNTIYF.

This clone appeared many times. The CDR3 region is CASSASGTSTDTQYF. The CDR3 bases are TGTGCCAGCAGCGCCTCCGGGACTAGCACAGATACGCAGTATTTT. V usage is TRBV7-3 and J usage is TRBJ2-3, with D perhaps matching TRBD2 (6 bases). Germline V CDR1 and CDR2: SGHTA, FQGTGA. The CDR3 length is 15 residues. Trimming pared 5 bases from V and 0 bases from J, leaving 12 bases between.

This clone occurred many times. The chain uses TRBV28 and TRBJ1-6; TRBD1 aligns across 11 bases. V was pared by 8 bases and J by 5 bases, with 8 bases of the junction left unmatched. This CDR3 spans 16 amino acids. In germline, CDR1 is MDHEN, CDR2 SYDVKM. The chain's CDR3 is CASWSDRGHHNSPLHF. Written as DNA, the CDR3 is TGTGCCAGCTGGTCGGACAGGGGGCACCATAATTCACCCCTCCACTTT. Full variable domain (rest looked up from reference TRBV28 and TRBJ1-6): DVKVTQSSRYLVKRTGEKVFLECVQDMDHENMFWYRQDPGLGLRLIYFSYDVKMKEKGDIPEGYSVSREKKERFSLILESASTNQTSMYLCASWSDRGHHNSPLHFGNGTRLTVT.